The clone carrying this T cell receptor beta chain turned up a few times. No antigen is known for it. This sample is drawn from a study of beta chain features in type 1 diabetes. Study results and limitations: PCR could preferentially amplify shorter templates, alike in patients and controls. The question left open here concerned HLA type influencing TCRB rearrangement.

V was pared by 8 bases and J by 3 bases, with 6 bases of the junction left unmatched. CDR3 length equals 14 residues. CDR1 SEHNR and CDR2 FQNEAQ come from the germline V gene (reference sequence). Expressed TCRB transcripts were sequenced because the isolated RNA had all been reverse transcribed beforehand. The read count averaged about 3.6 million across naive, central memory and regulatory T cell samples. The protocol was immunoSEQ multiplex PCR, while the TCRdb copy is restricted to in-frame clones and leaves out a portion. The sample consists of 350,000 to 450,000 clones, around 15% of them appearing once. Every single donor gave one heparinised blood draw, and these averaged approximately 110 mL.

This TCR derives from a woman under 30 in good health. Input material: naive CD4+ T cells from blood. The chain carries TRBV7-9 and TRBJ2-3; 9 positions match TRBD2. In DNA form, the CDR3 reads TGTGCCAGCGCGGGTAGCGGGAGAACAGATACGCAGTATTTT. It encodes CASAGSGRTDTQYF.